The 16 T cell receptor beta chains given below trace back to one sample, sequenced in a study of tumor T cells in aggressive B-cell lymphoma. Libraries were prepared by immunoSEQ multiplex PCR; TCRdb keeps only in-frame clonotypes and omits some of them. The top ten hold over 5% of the sample, which has 2,100 or so clones, 80% to 95% seen once. The sample comprised tumor tissue. The source of these receptors is an adult with diffuse large B cell lymphoma.

The chain carries TRBV5-1 and TRBJ1-2; D not resolved. Germline V gene data show CDR1 as SGHRS and CDR2 as YFSETQ. V was clipped by 4 bases and J by 8 bases, with 12 bases between them. There are 12 residues in the CDR3. DNA for the CDR3: TGCGCCAGCAGCCCGGCCGAGGAGGGCTACACCTTC. It yields the protein CASSPAEEGYTF.

The chain links TRBV4-3 to TRBJ2-6; D perhaps matches TRBD1 (5 bases). The CDR3 sequence is 16 residues long. Trimming shortened V by 3 bases and J by 4 bases, and 13 bases separated the two germline ends. The germline gives CDR1 LGHNA, CDR2 YSLEER. The chain's CDR3 is CASSHAQGTGANVLTF. CDR3 nucleotide sequence: TGCGCCAGCAGCCACGCCCAGGGTACCGGGGCCAACGTCCTGACTTTC.

V and J are TRBV5-6 and TRBJ1-1; a possible D gene is TRBD1 (5 bases). Germline-derived CDR1 and CDR2 are SGHDT and YYEEEE. This CDR3 spans 15 amino acids. Trimming cost V 7 bases and J 3 bases, with 19 bases left between them. This CDR3 reads CASQRGGVGDTEAFF. CDR3 nucleotide sequence: TGTGCCAGCCAACGCGGGGGGGTCGGAGACACTGAAGCTTTCTTT.

This clone has just one count. This chain connects TRBV30 to TRBJ2-7; the match to TRBD2 covers 8 bases. J gave up 6 bases and V 4 bases, and 14 bases lay outside the gene matches. Germline V gene data show CDR1 as GTSNPN and CDR2 as SVGIG (reference sequence). The CDR3 is 15 residues long. This chain's CDR3 is CAWTTGLVGISEQYF. CDR3 nucleotides: TGTGCCTGGACGACGGGACTAGTGGGAATAAGCGAGCAGTACTTC.

The CDR3 DNA sequence: TGTGCCAGCAGCTTAAGGGGAGGGCATGGCTACACCTTC. It specifies CASSLRGGHGYTF. J is TRBJ1-2 and V is TRBV11-2, with TRBD1 as a possible D gene (5 bases). Trimming cost V 2 bases and J 6 bases, with 10 bases left between them. Germline V gives CDR1 SGHAT, CDR2 FQNNGV. This CDR3 comprises 13 residues. The whole variable domain, filled in from reference TRBV11-2 and TRBJ1-2, reads EAGVAQSPRYKIIEKRQSVAFWCNPISGHATLYWYQQILGQGPKLLIQFQNNGVVDDSQLPKDRFSAERLKGVDSTLKIQPAKLEDSAVYLCASSLRGGHGYTFGSGTRLTVV.

J is TRBJ2-5 and V is TRBV6-6; D not certain. Germline loops: CDR1 MNHNY, CDR2 SVGAGI (reference sequence). The CDR3 contains 11 residues. The V end lost 6 bases, the J end lost 1 base, and 3 bases lay between the germline ends. The CDR3 region is CASRAQETQYF. As DNA, the CDR3 is TGTGCCAGCAGGGCCCAAGAGACCCAGTACTTC.

This chain joins TRBV28 and TRBJ2-5; 11 nucleotides agree with TRBD2. The J call may be mistaken, given a closer DNA end match to TRBJ2-7. The CDR3 is made up of 17 amino acids. Germline lookup yields CDR1 MDHEN and CDR2 SYDVKM. Here the CDR3 DNA reads TGTGCCAGCAGTCCCTCCCTTAGCGGGAGGGCCTCCTACGAGCAGTACTTC. It translates to CASSPSLSGRASYEQYF.

The V gene is TRBV5-6, the J gene TRBJ1-2; D ambiguous. CDR3 size: 13 residues. Trimming removed 7 bases at V and 1 base at J, with 11 bases between. The germline gives CDR1 SGHDT, CDR2 YYEEEE. CDR3 bases: TGTGCCAGCTTGGGCCGAGTTAACTATGGCTACACCTTC. Its protein product is CASLGRVNYGYTF.

The CDR3 loop is CASSQIQTGLPGTQYF. CDR3 sequence (DNA): TGCGCCAGCAGTCAAATCCAGACTGGGTTGCCGGGGACCCAGTACTTC. The chain has TRBV4-1 and TRBJ2-5; D remains ambiguous. Germline CDR1 MGHRA, CDR2 YSYEKL. Trimming cost V 6 bases and J 7 bases, with 24 bases left between them. The CDR3 totals 16 residues.

The rearrangement joins TRBV5-6 to TRBJ1-1; no firm D call. V was clipped by 0 bases and J by 7 bases, with 7 bases between them. This CDR3 spans 12 amino acids. Germline CDR1 reads SGHDT; CDR2 reads YYEEEE. CDR3 sequence reads: CASSLATGEAFF. DNA for the CDR3: TGTGCCAGCAGCTTGGCCACTGGTGAAGCTTTCTTT. Based on the CDR3 plus reference TRBV5-6 and TRBJ1-1, the full variable domain is DAGVTQSPTHLIKTRGQQVTLRCSPKSGHDTVSWYQQALGQGPQFIFQYYEEEERQRGNFPDRFSGHQFPNYSSELNVNALLLGDSALYLCASSLATGEAFFGQGTRLTVV.

The V call is TRBV6-5, the J call TRBJ1-4; 8 nucleotides agree with TRBD1. Trimming took 7 bases from V and 7 from J; bases not matched to a gene: 11. Germline V CDR1 and CDR2: MNHEY, SVGAGI. This CDR3 is built from 15 residues. DNA of the CDR3: TGTGCCAGCAAAACACAGGGGGGCGATGGTGAAAAACTGTTTTTT. Translating gives CASKTQGGDGEKLFF.

The chain employs TRBV28 and TRBJ2-1; 8 nucleotides line up with TRBD1. The CDR3 is made up of 16 amino acids. Germline CDR1 reads MDHEN; CDR2 reads SYDVKM. With 4 bases clipped from V and 2 bases from J, the junction kept 7 bases outside the gene matches. CDR3 residues: CASSYQGAITYNEQFF. CDR3 nucleotides: TGTGCCAGCAGTTATCAGGGGGCCATTACCTACAATGAGCAGTTCTTC.

The chain has TRBV5-1 and TRBJ2-7; 8 bases are shared with TRBD1. The ends lost 1 base at V and 7 bases at J; junction bases unmatched: 4. This CDR3 region has 13 residues. CDR1 and CDR2 (germline): SGHRS, YFSETQ. CDR3 region: CASSLTGGREQYF. CDR3 nucleotides: TGCGCCAGCAGCTTGACAGGGGGAAGGGAGCAGTACTTC.

The J gene is TRBJ1-1, the V gene TRBV2; D remains ambiguous. Germline assignment: CDR1 SNHLY and CDR2 FYNNEI. The CDR3 is 11 residues long. Trimming left V 4 bases short and J 7 bases short, with 7 bases between. This chain's CDR3 is CASSGGVEAFF. The CDR3 DNA sequence: TGTGCCAGCAGTGGAGGAGTTGAAGCTTTCTTT.

The chain employs TRBV27 and TRBJ2-6, with 11 positions matching TRBD1. Germline lookup yields CDR1 MNHEY and CDR2 SMNVEV (reference sequence). The CDR3 consists of 18 residues. V shed 5 bases, J shed 3 bases, and the junction held 9 bases outside the gene matches. CDR3 region: CASSPRTGGNGGANVLTF. CDR3 in DNA: TGTGCCAGCAGTCCTCGGACAGGGGGCAATGGTGGGGCCAACGTCCTGACTTTC.

The chain has TRBV7-9 and TRBJ2-7; 12 bases align to TRBD1. Germline V gene data show CDR1 as SEHNR and CDR2 as FQNEAQ (reference sequence). Losses at the gene ends were 5 bases for V and 7 bases for J; bases not matched to a gene: 3. The CDR3 runs to 13 residues. This chain's CDR3 is CASSRDRGREQYF. CDR3 nucleotides: TGTGCCAGCAGCCGGGACAGGGGGCGTGAGCAGTACTTC.